The present TCR beta chain was sequenced within a study of blood T cell repertoires in COVID-19. Study information: Samples of COVID-19 (acute and convalescent) were obtained from the United States, Italy and Spain. T cells, B-cell-depleted T cells, or PBMCs provided the cDNA or gDNA that served as material.

As handled by the study authors: Nucleated cell number was recorded as an estimate derived from reference gene primer amplification. Using immunoSEQ multiplex PCR, the repertoire was profiled, and TCRdb retains in-frame clones only, with some absent. V, J and clone size derive from that table, while D and trimming were established from the DNA sequence. The sample contains about 140,000 clones, 75% to 90% of which appear only once. This CDR3 region has 17 residues. Trimming shortened V by 2 bases and J by 1 base, and 14 bases separated the two germline ends. CDR1 is SGHTA and CDR2 is FQGTGA in the germline V gene.

The sequenced sample consisted of peripheral blood. The origin of this receptor is a woman in her forties or fifties with acute or convalescent COVID-19. V and J are TRBV7-3 and TRBJ2-2; tentative D call: TRBD2 (5 bases). In nucleotides, the CDR3 is TGTGCCAGCAGCTTAGTAAGGACCCGGGGGAACACCGGGGAGCTGTTTTTT. This encodes CASSLVRTRGNTGELFF. Complete variable domain (other parts from reference TRBV7-3 and TRBJ2-2): GAGVSQTPSNKVTEKGKYVELRCDPISGHTALYWYRQSLGQGPEFLIYFQGTGAADDSGLPNDRFFAVRPEGSVSTLKIQRTERGDSAVYLCASSLVRTRGNTGELFFGEGSRLTVL.